This TCR beta chain appears in the sequencing data of a study of beta chain features in type 1 diabetes. Reverse transcription of all isolated RNA meant that expressed TCRB transcripts were sequenced. TCRdb's copy holds only in-frame clones and misses some; the assay was immunoSEQ multiplex PCR. The sample lists 600,000 to 700,000 clones, under 15% occurring once. The study's findings and limits: People with Type 1 diabetes carried modestly yet significantly shorter TCRB CDR3s in all four CD4+ subsets. Fewer junction insertions and more nucleotide deletions appeared in type 1 diabetes patients.

Concerning this clone itself: No antigen is known for it.

Trimming shortened V by 0 bases and J by 6 bases, and 10 bases separated the two germline ends. The germline CDR1 and CDR2 sequences are GTSNPN and SVGIG (reference sequence). This CDR3 is 13 amino acids long. The chain employs TRBV30 and TRBJ2-3; D is perhaps TRBD2 (5 bases). This receptor was taken from a young man with type 1 diabetes. Sample: naive CD4+ T cells from blood. The CDR3 spells CAWSVQGGDTQYF. The CDR3 DNA reads as TGTGCCTGGAGTGTACAAGGAGGTGATACGCAGTATTTT. The complete variable domain, with remaining parts taken from reference TRBV30 and TRBJ2-3, reads SQTIHQWPATLVQPVGSPLSLECTVEGTSNPNLYWYRQAAGRGLQLLFYSVGIGQISSEVPQNLSASRPQDRQFILSSKKLLLSDSGFYLCAWSVQGGDTQYFGPGTRLTVL.